This record concerns one T cell receptor (beta chain) sequence. Study donors comprised healthy, HIV-negative adults devoid of recent acute infection or vaccination. The sample belongs to a study of shared clonotypes between healthy human individuals. Clones were sequenced by immunoSEQ multiplex PCR, and TCRdb holds only the in-frame ones, with some missing. This sample has 2 million to 2.5 million clones, with around 95% found just once. The CDR3 covers 15 residues. Germline trimming cut 2 bases from V and 5 bases from J; bases unmatched to any gene: 4. Per germline, CDR1 MNHNY and CDR2 SVGAGI (reference sequence).

Input material: naive CD4+ T cells sorted from blood. Documented subset: CD45RA+ positively selected. This chain uses TRBV6-6 with TRBJ1-5, with 9 positions matching TRBD1. The TCR comes from a man between 18 and 35 years old in good health. This CDR3 is CASSYKTGGYQPQHF. The DNA of the CDR3 is TGTGCCAGCAGTTACAAAACAGGGGGCTATCAGCCCCAGCATTTT.